This T cell receptor beta chain was obtained from a study of blood T cell repertoires in COVID-19. The overall study: T cells, B-cell-depleted T cells, or PBMCs supplied cDNA or gDNA.

Looked up from germline, CDR1 is SGHAT and CDR2 is FQNNGV. Between the trimmed V and J ends, which lost 5 bases and 2 bases, there was a span of 16 bases. The CDR3 is 16 amino acids. TCRdb keeps only in-frame clones here, not all; method: immunoSEQ multiplex PCR. The table has approximately 200,000 clones, 80% to 90% seen once. J is TRBJ2-1 and V is TRBV11-2; weak D call: TRBD2 (5 bases). This clonotype was obtained from a woman aged 50 to 60 with acute or convalescent COVID-19. Material for sequencing was peripheral blood. CDR3 amino acids: CASSPPASGPYNEQFF. The CDR3 coding sequence is TGTGCCAGCAGCCCTCCTGCGAGCGGACCCTACAATGAGCAGTTCTTC.